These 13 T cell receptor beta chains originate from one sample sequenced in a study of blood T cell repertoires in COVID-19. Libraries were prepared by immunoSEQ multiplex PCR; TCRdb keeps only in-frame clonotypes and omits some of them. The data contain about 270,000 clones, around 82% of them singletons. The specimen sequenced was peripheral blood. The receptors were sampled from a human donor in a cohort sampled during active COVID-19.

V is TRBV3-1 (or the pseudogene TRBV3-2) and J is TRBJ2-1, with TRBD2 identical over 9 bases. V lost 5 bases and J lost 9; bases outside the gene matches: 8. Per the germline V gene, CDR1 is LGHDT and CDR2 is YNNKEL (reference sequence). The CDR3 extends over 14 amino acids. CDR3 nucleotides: TGTGCCAGCAGCTACGGACTAGCGCCGCTTGAGCAGTTCTTC. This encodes CASSYGLAPLEQFF.

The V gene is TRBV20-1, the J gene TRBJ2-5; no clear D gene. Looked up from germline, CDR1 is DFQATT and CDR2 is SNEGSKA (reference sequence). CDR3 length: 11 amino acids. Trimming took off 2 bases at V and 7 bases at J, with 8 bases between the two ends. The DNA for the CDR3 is TGCAGTGCTAGACCCGCCGGGACCCAGTACTTC. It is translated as CSARPAGTQYF.

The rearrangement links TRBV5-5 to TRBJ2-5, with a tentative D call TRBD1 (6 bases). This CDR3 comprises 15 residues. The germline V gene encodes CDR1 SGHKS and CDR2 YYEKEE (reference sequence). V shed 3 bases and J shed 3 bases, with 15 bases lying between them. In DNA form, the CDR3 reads TGTGCCAGCAGCTCCAGGGGCTCGGTCAAAGAGACCCAGTACTTC. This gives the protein CASSSRGSVKETQYF.

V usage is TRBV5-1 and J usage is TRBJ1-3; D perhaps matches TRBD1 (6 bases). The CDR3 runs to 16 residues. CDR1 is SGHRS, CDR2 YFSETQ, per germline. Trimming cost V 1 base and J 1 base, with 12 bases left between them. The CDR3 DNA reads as TGCGCCAGCAGCTTGTCTGGGGGCGTATCTGGAAACACCATATATTTT. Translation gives CASSLSGGVSGNTIYF. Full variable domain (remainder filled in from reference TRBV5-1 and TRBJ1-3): KAGVTQTPRYLIKTRGQQVTLSCSPISGHRSVSWYQQTPGQGLQFLFEYFSETQRNKGNFPGRFSGRQFSNSRSEMNVSTLELGDSALYLCASSLSGGVSGNTIYFGEGSWLTVV.

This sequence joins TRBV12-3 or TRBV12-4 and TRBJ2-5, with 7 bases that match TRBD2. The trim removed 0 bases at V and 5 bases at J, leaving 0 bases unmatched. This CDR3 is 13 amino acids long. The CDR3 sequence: CASSLASGETQYF. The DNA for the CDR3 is TGTGCCAGCAGTTTAGCTAGCGGGGAGACCCAGTACTTC.

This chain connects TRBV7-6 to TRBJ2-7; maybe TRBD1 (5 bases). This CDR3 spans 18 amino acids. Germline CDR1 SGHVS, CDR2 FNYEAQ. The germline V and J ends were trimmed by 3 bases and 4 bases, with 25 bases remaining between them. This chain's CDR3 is CASSFLGPKRQKSYEQYF. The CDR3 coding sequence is TGTGCCAGCAGCTTCTTGGGCCCGAAGAGACAGAAGAGTTACGAGCAGTACTTC.

In DNA, the CDR3 is TGTGCCAGCAGTTTCACTAGCGGGGGGGCATCCTACAATGAGCAGTTCTTC. Translation gives CASSFTSGGASYNEQFF. V is TRBV27 and J is TRBJ2-1, with TRBD2 matching 13 bases. V shed 3 bases and J 1 base; nucleotides not matched to a gene: 3. Germline values: CDR1 MNHEY, CDR2 SMNVEV (reference sequence). This CDR3 has 17 amino acids.

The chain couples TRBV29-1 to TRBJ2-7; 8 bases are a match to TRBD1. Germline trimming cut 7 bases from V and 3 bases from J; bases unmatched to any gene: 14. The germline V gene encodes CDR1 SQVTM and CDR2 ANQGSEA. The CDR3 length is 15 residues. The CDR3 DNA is TGCAGCGCCCGAACATCAGGGACAGGCTACTACGAGCAGTACTTC. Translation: CSARTSGTGYYEQYF.

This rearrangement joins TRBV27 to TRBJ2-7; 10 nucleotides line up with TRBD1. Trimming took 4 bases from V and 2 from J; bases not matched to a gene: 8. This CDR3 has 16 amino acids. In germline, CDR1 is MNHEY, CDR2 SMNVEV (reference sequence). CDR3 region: CASSSGQGYGAYEQYF. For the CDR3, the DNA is TGTGCCAGCAGTTCGGGACAGGGGTATGGGGCCTACGAGCAGTACTTC.

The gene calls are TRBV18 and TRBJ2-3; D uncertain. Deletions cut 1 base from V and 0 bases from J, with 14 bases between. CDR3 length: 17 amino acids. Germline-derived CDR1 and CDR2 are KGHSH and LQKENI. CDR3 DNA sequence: TGTGCCAGCTCACCACTTTTAATGCGGTCTAGCACAGATACGCAGTATTTT. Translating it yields CASSPLLMRSSTDTQYF.

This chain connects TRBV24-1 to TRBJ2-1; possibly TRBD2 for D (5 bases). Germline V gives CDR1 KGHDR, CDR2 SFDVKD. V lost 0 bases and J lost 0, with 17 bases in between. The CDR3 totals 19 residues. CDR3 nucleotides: TGTGCCACCAGTGATTTGGGATCGCGAGCGGAGAGCTCCTACAATGAGCAGTTCTTC. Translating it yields CATSDLGSRAESSYNEQFF.

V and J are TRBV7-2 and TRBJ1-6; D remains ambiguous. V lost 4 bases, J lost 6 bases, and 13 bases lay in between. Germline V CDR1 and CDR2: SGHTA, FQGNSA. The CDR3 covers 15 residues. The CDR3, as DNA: TGTGCCAGCAGCTCAGGCCGGACTGGTAATTCACCCCTCCACTTT. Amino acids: CASSSGRTGNSPLHF.

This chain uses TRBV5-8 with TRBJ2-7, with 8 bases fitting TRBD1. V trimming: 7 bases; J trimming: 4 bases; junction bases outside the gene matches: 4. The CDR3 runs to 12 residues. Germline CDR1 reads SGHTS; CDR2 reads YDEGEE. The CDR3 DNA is TGTGCCAGCGAGGGACAGGAATACGAGCAGTACTTC. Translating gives CASEGQEYEQYF.